One sample yielded the 15 T cell receptor beta chains listed below, sequenced in a study of shared clonotypes between healthy human individuals. Some clones are missing from TCRdb's copy, which holds only in-frame ones; the method was immunoSEQ multiplex PCR. Altogether around 2.5 million clones are present, roughly 93% being singletons, with the ten largest covering 0.36%. The sequencing input was naive CD4+ T cells from PBMCs. As to subset: CD45RA+ positively selected. These receptor sequences come from a man younger than 35 in good health. Some clones in this sample may be carry-over from other donors' samples.

Points on this clone: Other DNA sequences within the sample encode an identical CDR3. The CDR3 DNA reads TGTGCCAGCAGCAGCGGGAGGGGTTCCTACGAGCAGTACTTC. Protein product: CASSSGRGSYEQYF. The chain employs TRBV11-3 and TRBJ2-7; 10 bases are a match to TRBD2. This CDR3 has 14 residues. The germline gives CDR1 SGHNT, CDR2 YENEEA. The junction had 2 bases not matched to a gene; V was cut back by 5 bases and J by 1 base.

V and J are TRBV28 and TRBJ1-5; D is unclear. Germline loops: CDR1 MDHEN, CDR2 SYDVKM. V was pared by 11 bases and J by 0 bases, with 11 bases between. CDR3 length: 13 amino acids. Here the CDR3 reads CAAAMNSNQPQHF. The DNA of the CDR3 is TGTGCCGCGGCGATGAATAGCAATCAGCCCCAGCATTTT.

Written as DNA, the CDR3 is TGTGCCAGCAGCGGACGGACTCTCTACAATGAGCAGTTCTTC. Protein: CASSGRTLYNEQFF. The genes are TRBV7-9 and TRBJ2-1, with D possibly TRBD2 on 5 matching bases. The CDR3 sequence is 14 residues long. Trimming took 5 bases from V and 3 from J, leaving 11 bases between them. The germline gives CDR1 SEHNR, CDR2 FQNEAQ (reference sequence).

The rearrangement uses TRBV28 and TRBJ2-3; TRBD1 or TRBD2 may be the D gene (5 bases each). This CDR3 has 15 amino acids. The germline V gene has CDR1 MDHEN and CDR2 SYDVKM. Trimming pared 3 bases from V and 3 bases from J, leaving 13 bases between. CDR3 DNA: TGTGCCAGCAGTTTGGGGGATGGGGGAACAGATACGCAGTATTTT. Amino acid sequence: CASSLGDGGTDTQYF.

The genes are TRBV7-7 and TRBJ1-4; no clear D. This CDR3 has 14 amino acids. Germline V gene sequence: CDR1 SSHAT, CDR2 FNYEAQ (reference sequence). Trimming pared 3 bases from V and 7 bases from J, leaving 12 bases between. The DNA for the CDR3 is TGTGCCAGCAGCTTTACGGAATCTTCTGAAAAACTGTTTTTT. This gives the protein CASSFTESSEKLFF.

This chain links TRBV10-3 with TRBJ1-4; no firm D call. Germline assignment: CDR1 ENHRY and CDR2 SYGVKD. Deletions cut 4 bases from V and 4 bases from J, with 10 bases between. This CDR3 comprises 14 residues. The CDR3 nucleotides read TGTGCCATCAGTGTTAACGGATTTAATGAAAAACTGTTTTTT. Translating gives CAISVNGFNEKLFF.

V is TRBV4-2 and J is TRBJ2-6; TRBD1 is a possible D gene (7 bases). V lost 2 bases to trimming and J lost 0 bases, with 14 bases between them. The germline V gene encodes CDR1 LGHNA and CDR2 YNFKEQ. This CDR3 spans 18 amino acids. As DNA, the CDR3 is TGTGCCAGCAGCCAACCTAGCAGGGGGGACTCTGGGGCCAACGTCCTGACTTTC. This codes for CASSQPSRGDSGANVLTF.

As DNA, the CDR3 is TGTGCCAGCAGCTTAGGATCAGGGAGCAATGAGCAGTTCTTC. Protein: CASSLGSGSNEQFF. The chain carries TRBV7-2 and TRBJ2-1; either TRBD1 or TRBD2 may supply D (5 bases each). The CDR3 has 14 amino acids. Trimming took 1 base from V and 6 from J, leaving 10 bases between them. Germline CDR1 is SGHTA and CDR2 is FQGNSA.

This clone was counted once. V and J are TRBV2 and TRBJ2-7; 11 bases fit TRBD2. With 6 bases clipped from V and 5 bases from J, the junction kept 9 bases outside the gene matches. CDR1 and CDR2 from the germline V gene are SNHLY and FYNNEI. This CDR3 is 15 amino acids long. The DNA of the CDR3 is TGTGCCAGCAGCCCTTCACTAGCGGGAGACAACGAGCAGTACTTC. This translates into CASSPSLAGDNEQYF.

The chain has TRBV5-6 and TRBJ2-1, with 14 nucleotides matching TRBD2. The CDR3 sequence is 16 residues long. CDR1 and CDR2 from the germline V gene are SGHDT and YYEEEE. Unmatched junction bases numbered 2, after V lost 4 bases and J lost 2 bases. The CDR3 spells CASSLGLAGAYNEQFF. In DNA form, the CDR3 reads TGTGCCAGCAGCCTGGGACTAGCGGGAGCCTACAATGAGCAGTTCTTC.

Concerning this clone: Other nucleotide sequences in the sample specify the same CDR3. The CDR3 region has the DNA TGTGCCAGCCGGCCGGGACAAACCTACGAGCAGTACTTC. Protein product: CASRPGQTYEQYF. The chain links TRBV28 to TRBJ2-7, with D tentatively TRBD1 (6 bases). Looked up from germline, CDR1 is MDHEN and CDR2 is SYDVKM. The CDR3 is 13 amino acids. The V end lost 8 bases, the J end lost 2 bases, and 13 bases lay between the germline ends.

A few counts support this clone. The chain uses TRBV7-9 and TRBJ1-1, with D perhaps TRBD1 (6 bases). Deletions cut 11 bases from V and 3 bases from J, with 16 bases between. This CDR3 region has 13 residues. Germline V gene sequence: CDR1 SEHNR, CDR2 FQNEAQ (reference sequence). In DNA, the CDR3 is TGTGCCCTATCCCGACAGGTGGACACTGAAGCTTTCTTT. As protein: CALSRQVDTEAFF. The variable domain in full, completed from reference TRBV7-9 and TRBJ1-1, reads DTGVSQNPRHKITKRGQNVTFRCDPISEHNRLYWYRQTLGQGPEFLTYFQNEAQLEKSRLLSDRFSAERPKGSFSTLEIQRTEQGDSAMYLCALSRQVDTEAFFGQGTRLTVV.

CDR3 amino acids: CASSPATLGNEQFF. CDR3 DNA sequence: TGTGCCAGCAGCCCGGCAACCCTAGGGAATGAGCAGTTCTTC. The chain links TRBV7-2 to TRBJ2-1; D unresolved. This CDR3 region has 14 residues. V gave up 5 bases and J gave up 7 bases, with 15 bases separating them. Germline assignment: CDR1 SGHTA and CDR2 FQGNSA.

The genes are TRBV10-3 and TRBJ2-5; D is undetermined. The ends were cut back, 5 bases at V and 1 base at J, with 11 bases in the middle. CDR1 is ENHRY and CDR2 is SYGVKD in the germline V gene. The CDR3 loop spans 14 amino acids. CDR3 sequence reads: CAISRDGFQETQYF. The CDR3, as DNA: TGTGCCATCAGTCGAGACGGGTTCCAAGAGACCCAGTACTTC.

V and J are TRBV9 and TRBJ2-1, with a weak D call TRBD2 (5 bases). Germline V lookup: CDR1 SGDLS, CDR2 YYNGEE. Trimming left V 0 bases short and J 2 bases short, with 12 bases between. The CDR3 length is 16 residues. CDR3 sequence reads: CASSVGAAGAYNEQFF. The CDR3 DNA reads TGTGCCAGCAGCGTAGGAGCTGCGGGTGCCTACAATGAGCAGTTCTTC.